Listed below are T cell receptor beta chains from one sample, sequenced in a study of T cell changes during pregnancy in multiple sclerosis. Only in-frame clones appear in the TCRdb table, and some are missing; sequencing was by immunoSEQ multiplex PCR. This table holds fewer than 45,000 clones, approximately 90% found once. The material sequenced was CD4+ T cells from peripheral blood mononuclear cells, taken after pregnancy. The receptors here all came from a female donor in good health, enrolled as a control in a pregnancy study. The CDR3 runs from the conserved cysteine through the conserved F or W. Only some rows state a clone size, as once, few, many or a class for expanded clones.

V: TRBV7-9
size: -
J: TRBJ2-5
CDR3: CASSWGGWVEHAQETQYF

V: TRBV11-2
size: -
J: TRBJ2-7
CDR3: CASSSQLGRMNYEQYF

V: TRBV4-3
size: -
J: TRBJ1-2
CDR3: CASSPFLAGNYGYTF

V: TRBV2
size: -
J: TRBJ2-7
CDR3: CASSGMMDYEQYF

V: TRBV6-6
size: once
J: TRBJ1-6
CDR3: CASRVDSNSPLHF

V: TRBV5-1
size: -
J: TRBJ2-5
CDR3: CASSWTGTRETQYF

V: TRBV6-5
size: -
J: TRBJ1-6
CDR3: CASSQDRVTSPLHF

V: TRBV18
size: -
J: TRBJ1-2
CDR3: CASSPSDRLANYGYTF

V: TRBV11-3
size: medium-sized
J: TRBJ2-7
CDR3: CASSPTSGSNEQYF

V: TRBV12-5
size: -
J: TRBJ2-3
CDR3: CASGLWGDLVGDTQYF

V: TRBV5-4
size: -
J: TRBJ2-7
CDR3: CASSRPGQGEEYEQYF

V: TRBV10-3
size: -
J: TRBJ2-5
CDR3: CAISERLETQYF

V: TRBV5-3
size: -
J: TRBJ1-3
CDR3: CARRSDRGYGNTIYF

V: TRBV2
size: -
J: TRBJ1-2
CDR3: CASSETRGGHYGYTF

V: TRBV19
size: -
J: TRBJ1-2
CDR3: CASSPTGGYGYTF

V: TRBV6-5
size: -
J: TRBJ1-6
CDR3: CASSDAADNSPLHF

V: TRBV4-2
size: -
J: TRBJ2-7
CDR3: CASSQTDRGYEQYF

V: TRBV7-2
size: once
J: TRBJ1-2
CDR3: CASSFGTGRYGYTF